This T cell receptor beta chain was identified in a study of CD8+ T cells in alopecia areata. Findings of the study overall: Researchers reported that TCR sharing among patients proved less clear than in mice, possibly HLA-linked. Greater clonality was observed in lesional scalp samples, especially alopecia totalis/universalis, versus normal scalp. Scalp repertoires also include resident alphabeta T cells from normal skin.

Isolation of CD4+ and CD8+ T cells from PBMCs was achieved by sorting. The authors extracted RNA and reverse transcribed it into cDNA as the sequencing template. Produced via immunoSEQ multiplex PCR; TCRdb's table is partial and in-frame only. The sample lists 93,000 or so clones, around 59% occurring once. This clone was counted a single time. Its target is not known. What was sequenced was CD4+ T cells sorted from blood. The TCR originated in a human donor in good health.

The CDR3 region is CASSHQGAGTGELFF. DNA of the CDR3: TGTGCCAGCAGTCATCAGGGGGCTGGAACCGGGGAGCTGTTTTTT. V gene TRBV9 combines with J gene TRBJ2-2; 8 nucleotides align to TRBD1. V dropped 5 bases and J dropped 5; count of bases not matched to a gene: 8. CDR1 is SGDLS, CDR2 YYNGEE, per germline. The CDR3 consists of 15 residues.